This entry lists 5 T cell receptor beta chains sequenced from one sample in a study of shared clonotypes between healthy human individuals. Here immunoSEQ multiplex PCR was the method, and the copy in TCRdb shows in-frame clones only, minus some. The table includes over 950,000 clones, approximately 80% detected once. Material for sequencing was memory CD4+ T cells from PBMCs. The subset is: CD45RA-negative fraction. The source of these receptors is a man aged 18 to 35 in good health. Some clones in this sample may be carry-over from other donors' samples.

On this clone itself: Just one base apart from a much larger clone, this may be a read error. This sequence joins TRBV7-9 and TRBJ2-7; D uncertain. The length of the CDR3 is 12 residues. Germline CDR1 SEHNR, CDR2 FQNEAQ (reference sequence). Trimming removed 3 bases from V and 3 bases from J, with 6 bases in between. The DNA of the CDR3 is TGTGCCAGCAGCTTTGGGGTCTACGAGCAGTACTTC. This gives the protein CASSFGVYEQYF.

This chain connects TRBV4-1 to TRBJ2-7, with TRBD2 matching over 7 bases. The CDR3 spans 14 residues. The germline gives CDR1 MGHRA, CDR2 YSYEKL. Germline trimming cut 10 bases from V and 4 bases from J; bases unmatched to any gene: 13. CDR3 bases: TGCGCCACCGCCTGGGCTAGCGGACCTTACGAGCAGTACTTC. Its translation is CATAWASGPYEQYF.

V is TRBV9 and J is TRBJ2-7; TRBD2 matches 7 bases. Germline V gives CDR1 SGDLS, CDR2 YYNGEE. Trimming took 0 bases from V and 0 from J; bases not matched to a gene: 6. This CDR3 is built from 16 residues. CDR3 residues: CASSVAAGESSYEQYF. In nucleotides, the CDR3 is TGTGCCAGCAGCGTAGCTGCGGGGGAGAGCTCCTACGAGCAGTACTTC.

The chain recombines TRBV27 with TRBJ2-7, with TRBD1 matching 8 bases. J gave up 7 bases and V 4 bases, and 6 bases lay outside the gene matches. The length of the CDR3 is 13 residues. In germline, CDR1 is MNHEY, CDR2 SMNVEV (reference sequence). The CDR3 sequence: CASSSQGAWEQYF. Here the CDR3 DNA reads TGTGCCAGCAGTTCTCAGGGGGCTTGGGAGCAGTACTTC.

As concerns this clone: Other DNA sequences in the same sample also yield this CDR3. The chain uses TRBV5-1 and TRBJ1-5; TRBD1 aligns across 9 bases. V shed 4 bases and J 6 bases; nucleotides not matched to a gene: 5. In germline, CDR1 is SGHRS, CDR2 YFSETQ. CDR3 length equals 14 residues. The CDR3: CASSLDRGSQPQHF. CDR3 DNA sequence: TGCGCCAGCAGCCTGGACAGGGGAAGTCAGCCCCAGCATTTT. The whole variable domain, filled in from reference TRBV5-1 and TRBJ1-5, reads KAGVTQTPRYLIKTRGQQVTLSCSPISGHRSVSWYQQTPGQGLQFLFEYFSETQRNKGNFPGRFSGRQFSNSRSEMNVSTLELGDSALYLCASSLDRGSQPQHFGDGTRLSIL.